This T cell receptor (beta chain) was found in a study of blood T cells in healthy people across ages. On this clonotype: The antigen remains undetermined.

Next came a second PCR, run for about 7 to 12 cycles, which used a sample-barcoded 5' primer along with a J-beta primer mix. TCRdb ran MiXCR on the 5' RACE reads and lists one entry per CDR3 protein. In the table there are about 650,000 distinct CDR3 sequences, roughly half of which are singletons. General study results and limits: Among long-lived donors, naive CD4+ cells were more numerous and diversity higher than in aged donors.

Germline V gene data show CDR1 as MNHEY and CDR2 as SMNVEV (reference sequence). V was trimmed by 6 bases and J by 11 bases, leaving 14 bases between them. This CDR3 contains 12 residues. The sequence came from a woman aged 80 or over in good health. The J gene is TRBJ2-1, the V gene TRBV27; D gene unclear. Material for sequencing was blood. The DNA of the CDR3 is TGTGCCAGCAGGCGACTTATCGGGCAGCAGTTCTTC. Its translation is CASRRLIGQQFF.